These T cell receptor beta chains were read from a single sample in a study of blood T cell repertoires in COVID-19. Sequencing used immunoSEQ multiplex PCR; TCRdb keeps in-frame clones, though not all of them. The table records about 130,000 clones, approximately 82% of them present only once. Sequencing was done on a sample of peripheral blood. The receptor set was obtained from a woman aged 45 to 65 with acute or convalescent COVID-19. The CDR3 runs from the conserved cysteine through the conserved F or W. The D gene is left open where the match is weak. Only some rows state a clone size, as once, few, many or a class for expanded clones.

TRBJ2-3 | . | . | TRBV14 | TGTGCCAGCAGTCCATTCACAGATACGCAGTATTTT | CASSPFTDTQYF
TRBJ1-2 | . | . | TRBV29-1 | TGCAGCGGCGGTCAATCCAGGGACTATGGCTACACCTTC | CSGGQSRDYGYTF
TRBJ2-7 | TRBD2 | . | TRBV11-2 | TGTGCCAGCAGCTTAGGGCTAGCAGGGAGGGTTTTCTACGAGCAGTACTTC | CASSLGLAGRVFYEQYF
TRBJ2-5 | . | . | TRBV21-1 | TGTGCCAGCAGCTCCCTCGGGAGGGGGTTGGGCCATAGGGAGGAGACCCAGTACTTC | CASSSLGRGLGHREETQYF
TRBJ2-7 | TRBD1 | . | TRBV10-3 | TGTGCCATCAGTGAACCCGGGACAGGGAGGACCTACGAGCAGTACTTC | CAISEPGTGRTYEQYF
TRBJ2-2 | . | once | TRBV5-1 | TGCGCCAGCAGCGCAACAGGGTTCCCCCACACCGGGGAGCTGTTTTTT | CASSATGFPHTGELFF
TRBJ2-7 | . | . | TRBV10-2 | TGCGCCAGCAGTGTTGGAGGGAGCTACGAGCAGTACTTC | CASSVGGSYEQYF
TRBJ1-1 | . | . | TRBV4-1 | TGCGCCAGCAGAGACCGACTCATGAACACTGAAGCTTTCTTT | CASRDRLMNTEAFF
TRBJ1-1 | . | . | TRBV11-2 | TGTGCCAGCAGCTTAGCCTCGGGAGTAGGCACTGAAGCTTTCTTT | CASSLASGVGTEAFF
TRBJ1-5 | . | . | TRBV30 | TGTGCCTGGTCGGGGGGTCACGATAGCAATCAGCCCCAGCATTTT | CAWSGGHDSNQPQHF
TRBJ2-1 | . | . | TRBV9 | TGTGCCAGCAGCGTAGGAGACAACTCCTACAATGAGCAGTTCTTC | CASSVGDNSYNEQFF
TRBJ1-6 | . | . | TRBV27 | TGTGCCAGCAGGGGTCAGGGAAGCTCCTATAATTCACCCCTCCACTTT | CASRGQGSSYNSPLHF
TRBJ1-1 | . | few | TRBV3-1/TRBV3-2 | TGTGCCAGCAGCCCCCCAGGTGTGACTGAAGCTTTCTTT | CASSPPGVTEAFF
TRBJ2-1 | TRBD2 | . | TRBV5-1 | TGCGCCAGCAGCACTGGACTAGCGGGAGCTAGCTACAATGAGCAGTTCTTC | CASSTGLAGASYNEQFF
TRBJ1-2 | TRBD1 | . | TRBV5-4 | TGTGCCAGCAGCTTGAGTACAGGGGGGCCCTATGGCTACACCTTC | CASSLSTGGPYGYTF
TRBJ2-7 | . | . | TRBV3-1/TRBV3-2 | TGTGCCAGCAGCCGCCTAGGGGGGGACGAGCAGTACTTC | CASSRLGGDEQYF
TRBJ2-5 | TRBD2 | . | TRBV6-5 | TGTGCCAGCAGTTACGGCGCGGGGGGCGAAAAGACCCAGTACTTC | CASSYGAGGEKTQYF
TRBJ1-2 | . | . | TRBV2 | TGTGCCAGCAGTGAGGCAGGGTTCTATGGCTACACCTTC | CASSEAGFYGYTF
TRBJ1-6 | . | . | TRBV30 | TGTGCCTGGAGTTACACCCCTGCGGGGGTGGTATACGGTAGTGGTTCACCCCTCCACTTT | CAWSYTPAGVVYGSGSPLHF
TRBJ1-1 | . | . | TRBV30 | TGTGCCTGGAGATTCGCTGGGACTGGGGCATTCTTT | CAWRFAGTGAFF
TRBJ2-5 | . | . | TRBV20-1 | TGCAGTGCTAGTATCCTCGGGGAGACCCAGTACTTC | CSASILGETQYF
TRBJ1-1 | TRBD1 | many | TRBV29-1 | TGCAGCGTTTGGACAGGATTGTGGGCTTTCTTT | CSVWTGLWAFF
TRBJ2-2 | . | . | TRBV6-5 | TGTGCCAGCCGAGCGACAGGGAACACCGGGGAGCTGTTTTTT | CASRATGNTGELFF
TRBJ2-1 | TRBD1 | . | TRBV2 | TGTGCCAGCAGTCAGGGACAGGGCTGGAATGAGCAGTTCTTC | CASSQGQGWNEQFF
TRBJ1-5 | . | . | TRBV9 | TGTGCCAGCAGCGTAGGAACAGGGAGTCAGCCCCAGCATTTT | CASSVGTGSQPQHF
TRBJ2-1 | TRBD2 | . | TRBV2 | TGTGCCAGCAGTGTGGCTAGCGGCGCCTACAATGAGCAGTTCTTC | CASSVASGAYNEQFF
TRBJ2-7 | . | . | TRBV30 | TGTGCCTGGAGTGGTTCCCCATCCTACGAGCAGTACTTC | CAWSGSPSYEQYF
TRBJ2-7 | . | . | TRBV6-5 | TGTGCCAGTTCAAGACATTTAGCGGAGGAGCAGTACTTC | CASSRHLAEEQYF
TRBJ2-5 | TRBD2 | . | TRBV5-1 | TGCGCCAGCAGCAGAACAGCGGGAGGGTTGTCGGGAGAGACCCAGTACTTC | CASSRTAGGLSGETQYF
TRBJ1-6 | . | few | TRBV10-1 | TGCGCCAGCAGTGAGGAATCGGGTTCACCCCTCCACTTT | CASSEESGSPLHF
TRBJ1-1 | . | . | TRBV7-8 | TGTGCCAGCAGCTTAATTACGCCCCGTCAGGGAATGAACACTGAAGCTTTCTTT | CASSLITPRQGMNTEAFF
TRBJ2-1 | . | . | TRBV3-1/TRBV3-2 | TGTGCCAGCAGCCAGGACAGATACAATGAGCAGTTCTTC | CASSQDRYNEQFF
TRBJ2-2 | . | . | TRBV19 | TGTGCCAGTAGTGCCCCGGACTCGACCCTCGGGGAGCTGTTTTTT | CASSAPDSTLGELFF
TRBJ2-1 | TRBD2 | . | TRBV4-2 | TGTGCCAGCAGCCAGAATATAGCGGGAGGCCCGGCGAATGAGCAGTTCTTC | CASSQNIAGGPANEQFF
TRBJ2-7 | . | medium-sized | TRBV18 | TGTGCCAGCTCACTCAAACAGGGTATAACCTACGAGCAGTACTTC | CASSLKQGITYEQYF
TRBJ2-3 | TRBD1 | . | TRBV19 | TGTGCCATAGGACAGGGGCGCACAGATACGCAGTATTTT | CAIGQGRTDTQYF
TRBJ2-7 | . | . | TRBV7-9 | TGTGCCAGCAGCTTAGACACCTACGAGCAGTACTTC | CASSLDTYEQYF
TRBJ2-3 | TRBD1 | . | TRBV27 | TGTGCCAGCAGTTTACTACAGGGGCTAGGAGATACGCAGTATTTT | CASSLLQGLGDTQYF
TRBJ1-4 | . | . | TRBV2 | TGTGCCAGCAGATCCCTTATCGAAAAACTGTTTTTT | CASRSLIEKLFF
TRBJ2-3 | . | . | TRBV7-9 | TGTGCCAGCAGTCCACCAGGCCGTTTAACAGATACGCAGTATTTT | CASSPPGRLTDTQYF
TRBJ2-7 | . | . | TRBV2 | TGTGCCAGCAGTGAAAGGAGCGGCACCTACGAGCAGTACTTC | CASSERSGTYEQYF
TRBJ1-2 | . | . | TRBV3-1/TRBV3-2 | TGTGCCAGCAGCCAAGAGCGGCAAAGATATGGCTACACCTTC | CASSQERQRYGYTF
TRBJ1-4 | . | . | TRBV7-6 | TGTGCCAGCAGCTTATTGTCAGGCACTAATGAAAAACTGTTTTTT | CASSLLSGTNEKLFF
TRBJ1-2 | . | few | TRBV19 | TGTGCCAGTAGTGTACGGGAAGCTAACTATGGCTACACCTTC | CASSVREANYGYTF
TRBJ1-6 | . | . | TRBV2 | TGTGCCAGCAGTGAGAGACAGGCGGATAATTCACCCCTCCACTTT | CASSERQADNSPLHF
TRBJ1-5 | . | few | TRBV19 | TGTGCCAGTAGTATAGCTGGCGGAACAAAGAATCAGCCCCAGCATTTT | CASSIAGGTKNQPQHF
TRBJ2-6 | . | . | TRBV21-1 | TGTGCCAGCAGCCTCCCCGGGGCCAACGTCCTGACTTTC | CASSLPGANVLTF
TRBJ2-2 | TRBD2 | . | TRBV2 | TGTGCCAGCAGTAAGACATCTAGCGGGGGGGCCTCCGGGGAGCTGTTTTTT | CASSKTSSGGASGELFF
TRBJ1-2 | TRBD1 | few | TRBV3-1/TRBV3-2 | TGTGCCAGCAGCCCCCAGGACAGGTGGAACTATGGCTACACCTTC | CASSPQDRWNYGYTF
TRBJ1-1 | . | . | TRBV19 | TGTGCCAGTAGTATGGGGGGTGAAGCTTTCTTT | CASSMGGEAFF
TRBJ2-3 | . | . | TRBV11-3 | TGTGCCAGCAGCTTAGTCGTTCAGCGCGTTTATAGCACAGATACGCAGTATTTT | CASSLVVQRVYSTDTQYF
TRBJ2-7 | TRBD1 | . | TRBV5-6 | TGTGCCAGCAGCAATGACGGGACAGGGAATACCTACGAGCAGTACTTC | CASSNDGTGNTYEQYF
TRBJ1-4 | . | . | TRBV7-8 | TGTGCCAGCAGCTTAGTGGGCACGGGGTACAGACATACTAATGAAAAACTGTTTTTT | CASSLVGTGYRHTNEKLFF
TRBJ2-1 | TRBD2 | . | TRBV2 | TGTGCCAGCAGTGAATGGACTAGCGGCAATGAGCAGTTCTTC | CASSEWTSGNEQFF
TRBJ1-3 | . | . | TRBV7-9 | TGTGCCAGCAGCTCCGATTCCCGGGGGGGAAACACCATATATTTT | CASSSDSRGGNTIYF